This T cell receptor beta chain was profiled in a study of T cells after yellow fever vaccination. At the level of the study: Fractions of limited cellularity were prepared by means of SMART-Seq v4 Ultra Low Input. Study results and caveats: Overlap between CD4 and CD8 compartments was detected for a small share of clonotypes. Most primary-vaccination clones reappeared after the booster (approximately 95% CD4, 88% CD8).

Comment on this clonotype: Its cognate antigen is unknown.

UMIs and a universal primer site were added when TCR cDNA was made by 5'RACE template switching. TCRdb reanalysed the 5' RACE reads using MiXCR and keeps one entry per CDR3 protein. The data show about 360,000 distinct CDR3 sequences, about 6% seen once. The TCR originated in a man aged 25-45 years who received the YFV17D yellow fever vaccine. The starting material was PBMCs, obtained 5 days after the yellow fever booster vaccination.

As DNA, the CDR3 is TGTGCCAGCAGCCATAGGACAGGGATTACTGAAGCTTTCTTT. Its protein product is CASSHRTGITEAFF. This chain links TRBV14 with TRBJ1-1; 8 positions agree with TRBD1. After removal of 3 bases from V and 5 bases from J, the junction contained 5 bases not matched to a gene. The CDR3 runs to 14 residues. Germline V gene sequence: CDR1 SGHDN, CDR2 FVKESK.